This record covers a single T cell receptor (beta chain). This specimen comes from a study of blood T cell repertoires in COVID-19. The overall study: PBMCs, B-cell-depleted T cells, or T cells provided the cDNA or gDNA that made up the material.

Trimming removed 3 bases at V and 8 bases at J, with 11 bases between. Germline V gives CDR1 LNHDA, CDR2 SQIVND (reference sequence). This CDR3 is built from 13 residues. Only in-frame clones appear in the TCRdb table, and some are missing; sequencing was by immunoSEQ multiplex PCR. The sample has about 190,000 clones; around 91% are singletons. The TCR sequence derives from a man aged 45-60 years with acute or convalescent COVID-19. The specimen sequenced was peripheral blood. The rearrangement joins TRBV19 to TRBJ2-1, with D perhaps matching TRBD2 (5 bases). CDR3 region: CASSIGGAYEQFF. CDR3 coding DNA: TGTGCCAGTAGTATCGGAGGTGCATATGAGCAGTTCTTC.